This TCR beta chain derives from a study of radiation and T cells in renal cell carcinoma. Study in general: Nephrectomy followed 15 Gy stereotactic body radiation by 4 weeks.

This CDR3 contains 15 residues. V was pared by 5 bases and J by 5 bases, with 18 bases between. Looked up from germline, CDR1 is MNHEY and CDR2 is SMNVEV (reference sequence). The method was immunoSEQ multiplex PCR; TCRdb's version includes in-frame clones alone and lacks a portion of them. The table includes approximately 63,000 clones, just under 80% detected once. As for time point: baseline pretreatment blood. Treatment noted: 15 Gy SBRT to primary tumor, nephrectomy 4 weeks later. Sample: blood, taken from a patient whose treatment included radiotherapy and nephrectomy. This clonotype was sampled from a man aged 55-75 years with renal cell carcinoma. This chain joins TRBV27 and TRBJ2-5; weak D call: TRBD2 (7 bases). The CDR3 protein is CASSLLGGAGETQYF. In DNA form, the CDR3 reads TGTGCCAGCAGTCTCCTGGGGGGGGCCGGCGAGACCCAGTACTTC.